This TCR beta chain was captured in a study of blood T cell repertoires in COVID-19. This CDR3 comprises 14 residues. J gave up 3 bases and V 3 bases, and 5 bases lay outside the gene matches. Germline V CDR1 and CDR2: SGHTS, YDEGEE. This clone was recorded at least ten times. Assay used: immunoSEQ multiplex PCR; TCRdb lists only in-frame clones, some missing. The data show roughly 190,000 clones, with approximately 84% seen just once and approximately 3% held by the top ten. The clonotype originates from a woman aged 30 to 39 who had recovered from COVID-19. The chain joins TRBV5-8 to TRBJ2-7; 8 bases align to TRBD1. Material for sequencing was PBMCs or T cells enriched from blood (not recorded which). CDR3 in amino acids: CASSSGQGNYEQYF. The DNA of the CDR3 is TGTGCCAGCAGCTCAGGACAGGGAAACTACGAGCAGTACTTC. The whole variable domain, remainder taken from reference TRBV5-8 and TRBJ2-7, is EAGVTQSPTHLIKTRGQQATLRCSPISGHTSVYWYQQALGLGLQFLLWYDEGEERNRGNFPPRFSGRQFPNYSSELNVNALELEDSALYLCASSSGQGNYEQYFGPGTRLTVT.